One sample yielded the 26 T cell receptor beta chains listed below, sequenced in a study of blood T cell repertoires in COVID-19. Data came from immunoSEQ multiplex PCR; TCRdb stores just in-frame clones and leaves some out. The table shows roughly 260,000 clones, with 65% to 80% occurring only once. Source material: peripheral blood. The receptors come from a woman aged 35 to 49 with active or convalescent COVID-19.

The CDR3 DNA follows: TGTGCCAGCAGAGGGACAGGGGGTGGCTACACCTTC. The encoded protein is CASRGTGGGYTF. The chain employs TRBV6-5 and TRBJ1-2; 11 bases match TRBD1. The CDR3 has 12 residues. Germline V CDR1 and CDR2: MNHEY, SVGAGI. Trimming removed 6 bases from V and 7 bases from J; junction bases left unmatched: 1.

To note about this clone: The sample has other DNA sequences that encode this CDR3 too. This chain connects TRBV28 to TRBJ2-3, with D possibly being TRBD2 (6 bases). CDR3 size: 14 residues. V lost 3 bases, J lost 0 bases, and 7 bases lay in between. Per germline, CDR1 MDHEN and CDR2 SYDVKM. CDR3 amino acids: CASSFGGSTDTQYF. The CDR3 bases are TGTGCCAGCAGTTTCGGGGGAAGCACAGATACGCAGTATTTT.

The V and J genes are TRBV24-1 and TRBJ2-3; the D gene is possibly TRBD1 (6 bases). The CDR3 runs to 15 residues. The V and J ends lost 3 bases and 1 base respectively, with 10 bases between them. CDR1 KGHDR and CDR2 SFDVKD come from the germline V gene. The CDR3 nucleotides read TGTGCCACCAGTGATAAAAAGGGGGGCACAGATACGCAGTATTTT. This gives the protein CATSDKKGGTDTQYF.

The J gene is TRBJ1-2, the V gene TRBV28, with 9 nucleotides matching TRBD1. V dropped 6 bases and J dropped 8; count of bases not matched to a gene: 10. The CDR3 runs to 14 residues. Germline-derived CDR1 and CDR2 are MDHEN and SYDVKM. For the CDR3, the DNA is TGTGCCAGCAGACAGGACAGGGGCCGTGAAGGCTACACCTTC. Residues: CASRQDRGREGYTF.

This clone has only one observation. The chain joins TRBV27 to TRBJ2-5, with D unresolved. Trimming stripped 5 bases from V and 0 bases from J, with 10 bases between. CDR1 is MNHEY and CDR2 is SMNVEV in the germline V gene (reference sequence). This CDR3 is 14 amino acids long. This chain's CDR3 is CASSPSVNQETQYF. CDR3 in DNA: TGTGCCAGCAGTCCTTCGGTAAACCAAGAGACCCAGTACTTC.

The rearrangement uses TRBV5-1 and TRBJ1-5; TRBD1 agrees at 7 bases. Germline V CDR1 and CDR2: SGHRS, YFSETQ. This CDR3 is 15 amino acids long. J lost 7 bases, V lost 4 bases, and 11 bases had no gene match. The CDR3 DNA follows: TGCGCCAGCAGCCTGTCCGGGACAGAGAACCAGCCCCAGCATTTT. Translated: CASSLSGTENQPQHF.

The V and J genes are TRBV30 and TRBJ2-4; possible D gene TRBD2, 7 bases. V gave up 3 bases and J gave up 6 bases, with 18 bases separating them. There are 15 residues in the CDR3. CDR1 is GTSNPN, CDR2 SVGIG, per germline (reference sequence). CDR3 bases: TGTGCCTGGAGCGCGAACACTCGGGGGGCAAACATTCAGTACTTC. Translating gives CAWSANTRGANIQYF.

The chain uses TRBV27 and TRBJ2-3, with TRBD2 identical over 8 bases. Germline assignment: CDR1 MNHEY and CDR2 SMNVEV (reference sequence). The length of the CDR3 is 16 residues. The V segment lost 5 bases and the J segment 3 bases; nucleotides outside the gene matches: 10. The CDR3, as DNA: TGTGCCAGCAGTCCCGTATTAAAGCGGGAGACAGATACGCAGTATTTT. Translation: CASSPVLKRETDTQYF.

This sequence joins TRBV29-1 and TRBJ2-2; 9 positions match TRBD2. V lost 5 bases and J lost 4; bases outside the gene matches: 8. CDR1 is SQVTM, CDR2 ANQGSEA, per germline. The CDR3 covers 15 residues. CDR3 nucleotide sequence: TGCAGCGTTACGATCCGAGCGGGGGGCACCGGGGAGCTGTTTTTT. Translated: CSVTIRAGGTGELFF.

The chain links TRBV24-1 to TRBJ1-3; the D gene is possibly TRBD1 (5 bases). Trimming stripped 2 bases from V and 1 base from J, with 14 bases between. CDR1 is KGHDR and CDR2 is SFDVKD in the germline V gene. This CDR3 contains 17 residues. As DNA, the CDR3 is TGTGCCACCAGTGATTCAAGGGACTGGTTTTCTGGAAACACCATATATTTT. It codes for CATSDSRDWFSGNTIYF.

This clone was seen more than once but under ten times. The V gene is TRBV10-2, the J gene TRBJ2-1; possibly TRBD1 for D (6 bases). The length of the CDR3 is 14 residues. Trimming left V 2 bases short and J 8 bases short, with 13 bases between. From germline, CDR1 is WSHSY and CDR2 SAAADI. This CDR3 reads CASSERTGTHEQFF. The CDR3, as DNA: TGCGCCAGCAGTGAGAGAACAGGGACCCATGAGCAGTTCTTC.

The chain is built from TRBV7-3 and TRBJ2-2; 9 positions match TRBD1. This CDR3 spans 15 amino acids. The V gene end was trimmed by 5 bases and the J gene end by 6 bases; junction bases not matched to a gene: 7. The germline gives CDR1 SGHTA, CDR2 FQGTGA. The CDR3 sequence is CASSQTGGVSGELFF. The CDR3 nucleotides read TGTGCCAGCAGCCAAACAGGGGGCGTCTCCGGGGAGCTGTTTTTT.

The genes are TRBV12-3 or TRBV12-4 and TRBJ2-5, with 10 bases identical to TRBD1. Trimming cost V 5 bases and J 5 bases; bases outside gene matches: 2. The CDR3 spans 13 residues. CDR3 DNA: TGTGCCAGCAGTCCGGGACAGGGGGAGACCCAGTACTTC. Translation: CASSPGQGETQYF.

This chain uses TRBV10-3 with TRBJ1-2, with D unclear. This CDR3 is 14 amino acids long. Per the germline V gene, CDR1 is ENHRY and CDR2 is SYGVKD. With 0 bases removed from V and 0 bases from J, the gap between germline ends came to 5 bases. CDR3 residues: CAISESAANYGYTF. The CDR3 region has the DNA TGTGCCATCAGTGAGTCGGCAGCTAACTATGGCTACACCTTC.

The chain combines TRBV7-9 with TRBJ1-2, with no clear D. Germline CDR1 reads SEHNR; CDR2 reads FQNEAQ (reference sequence). The CDR3 covers 13 residues. Trimming left V 3 bases short and J 4 bases short, with 9 bases between. The CDR3 loop is CASSFLSPYGYTF. CDR3 nucleotides: TGTGCCAGCAGCTTCCTAAGCCCCTATGGCTACACCTTC. Looking up the rest from reference TRBV7-9 and TRBJ1-2 gives the full variable domain: DTGVSQNPRHKITKRGQNVTFRCDPISEHNRLYWYRQTLGQGPEFLTYFQNEAQLEKSRLLSDRFSAERPKGSFSTLEIQRTEQGDSAMYLCASSFLSPYGYTFGSGTRLTVV.

This chain connects TRBV2 to TRBJ2-1; TRBD2 matches 10 bases. This CDR3 contains 17 residues. The V gene end was trimmed by 6 bases and the J gene end by 5 bases; junction bases not matched to a gene: 13. Germline V gives CDR1 SNHLY, CDR2 FYNNEI. The CDR3 DNA sequence: TGTGCCAGCAGCTCCCAGGAGCGGGGGGGCCAACACAATGAGCAGTTCTTC. Protein sequence: CASSSQERGGQHNEQFF.

This chain connects TRBV28 to TRBJ2-2, with 8 bases aligning to TRBD2. The CDR3 consists of 15 residues. CDR1 and CDR2 from the germline V gene are MDHEN and SYDVKM. Unmatched junction bases numbered 5, after V lost 2 bases and J lost 6 bases. CDR3 amino acids: CASSLDTLAAGELFF. The CDR3 DNA is TGTGCCAGCAGTTTAGACACACTAGCGGCCGGGGAGCTGTTTTTT.

The CDR3 loop reads CASRDLQKSSYNSPLHF. In nucleotides, the CDR3 is TGTGCCAGCAGGGATTTACAGAAAAGCTCCTATAATTCACCCCTCCACTTT. V gene TRBV27 combines with J gene TRBJ1-6; D unclear. Germline loops: CDR1 MNHEY, CDR2 SMNVEV (reference sequence). Trimming stripped 6 bases from V and 0 bases from J, with 15 bases between. The CDR3 extends over 17 amino acids.

V is TRBV28 and J is TRBJ1-2, with 8 bases matching TRBD1. With V trimmed by 8 bases and J by 6 bases, 11 bases remained unmatched. The V gene's germline CDR1 is MDHEN and CDR2 SYDVKM. The CDR3 length is 14 residues. This CDR3 reads CASLGAPGGHGYTF. CDR3 in DNA: TGTGCCAGCTTGGGGGCCCCAGGGGGCCATGGCTACACCTTC.

The CDR3 DNA sequence: TGTGCCAGCAGCCACGGAGGGTACAATGAGCAGTTCTTC. Amino acid sequence: CASSHGGYNEQFF. The chain recombines TRBV3-1 (or the pseudogene TRBV3-2) with TRBJ2-1; D is perhaps TRBD2 (6 bases). Germline CDR1 and CDR2: LGHDT and YNNKEL (reference sequence). This CDR3 spans 13 amino acids. V lost 3 bases to trimming and J lost 4 bases, with 7 bases between them.

The chain couples TRBV9 to TRBJ1-2, with D tentatively TRBD1 (6 bases). Per the germline V gene, CDR1 is SGDLS and CDR2 is YYNGEE. CDR3 size: 15 residues. V lost 3 bases to trimming and J lost 3 bases, with 15 bases between them. The CDR3 region has the DNA TGTGCCAGCAGCGCGACCCGGTGGACAGACTATGGCTACACCTTC. Its translation: CASSATRWTDYGYTF.

This sequence joins TRBV2 and TRBJ2-3; 11 nucleotides agree with TRBD2. V was clipped by 5 bases and J by 2 bases; unmatched bases: 6. The V gene's germline CDR1 is SNHLY and CDR2 FYNNEI. This CDR3 spans 16 amino acids. CDR3 residues: CASSSTSGGPTDTQYF. DNA of the CDR3: TGTGCCAGCAGTTCAACTAGCGGGGGACCCACAGATACGCAGTATTTT.

The rearrangement links TRBV4-1 to TRBJ1-5, with D possibly TRBD1 on 6 matching bases. V lost 0 bases and J lost 4, with 10 bases in between. The CDR3 consists of 15 residues. CDR1 is MGHRA and CDR2 is YSYEKL in the germline V gene. CDR3 sequence (DNA): TGCGCCAGCAGCCAAGAGACAGGCACTAATCAGCCCCAGCATTTT. Its translation: CASSQETGTNQPQHF.

The chain joins TRBV6-5 to TRBJ1-5, with no clear D. CDR3 length equals 13 residues. Germline assignment: CDR1 MNHEY and CDR2 SVGAGI. Between the trimmed V and J ends, which lost 0 bases and 4 bases, there was a span of 4 bases. This CDR3 is CASSYSQNQPQHF. CDR3 coding DNA: TGTGCCAGCAGTTACTCCCAAAATCAGCCCCAGCATTTT.

The gene calls are TRBV4-2 and TRBJ1-4; a possible D gene is TRBD1 (6 bases). Germline loops: CDR1 LGHNA, CDR2 YNFKEQ. V shed 0 bases and J shed 4 bases, with 6 bases lying between them. The CDR3 extends over 14 amino acids. CDR3: CASSQEGGNEKLFF. CDR3 sequence (DNA): TGTGCCAGCAGCCAAGAAGGGGGTAATGAAAAACTGTTTTTT.

The V call is TRBV6-2 or TRBV6-3, the J call TRBJ2-1; no clear D gene. The CDR3 totals 13 residues. CDR1 and CDR2 (germline): MNHEY, SVGEGT. V shed 3 bases and J shed 6 bases, with 9 bases lying between them. The CDR3 sequence is CASSYSSINEQFF. The CDR3 region has the DNA TGTGCCAGCAGTTATTCATCCATCAATGAGCAGTTCTTC.